Listed below are T cell receptor beta chains from one sample, sequenced in a study of T cell changes during pregnancy in multiple sclerosis. Data came from immunoSEQ multiplex PCR; TCRdb stores just in-frame clones and leaves some out. Counted here are tens of thousands of clones, roughly 93% occurring once; the ten biggest clones make up approximately 0.71%. The source was peripheral blood, collected in the second trimester of pregnancy. All receptors derive from a female donor in good health, enrolled as a control in a pregnancy study. The CDR3 runs from the conserved cysteine through the conserved F or W. The order of the fields is V gene, J gene, clone size, D gene, CDR3 protein, CDR3 DNA. The D gene is left open where the match is weak. Some rows mark clone size as missing; the rest say once, few, many or name a class of expanded clone.

>TRBV2|TRBJ1-1|.|TRBD1
CASSVDRGVTEAFF
TGTGCCAGCAGTGTGGACAGGGGCGTCACTGAAGCTTTCTTT
>TRBV19|TRBJ2-5|.|TRBD2
CASSIRGGLGQETQYF
TGTGCCAGTAGTATCCGGGGGGGCCTCGGGCAAGAGACCCAGTACTTC
>TRBV11-2|TRBJ2-5|.|.
CASSLDSQETQYF
TGTGCCAGCAGCCTTGACAGCCAAGAGACCCAGTACTTC
>TRBV2|TRBJ1-2|.|.
CASSVLQAPNYGYTF
TGTGCCAGCAGTGTCTTGCAGGCCCCAAACTATGGCTACACCTTC
>TRBV11-2|TRBJ1-5|once|TRBD1
CASSLQQGRQPQHF
TGTGCCAGCAGCTTACAACAGGGGCGACAGCCCCAGCATTTT
>TRBV30|TRBJ1-1|few|.
CAWSEETMNTEAFF
TGTGCCTGGAGTGAGGAGACTATGAACACTGAAGCTTTCTTT
>TRBV10-2|TRBJ2-1|.|.
CASSPGSSYNEQFF
TGCGCCAGCAGTCCGGGAAGCTCCTACAATGAGCAGTTCTTC
>TRBV19|TRBJ2-1|.|.
CASNVGGNEQFF
TGTGCCAGCAACGTAGGGGGCAATGAGCAGTTCTTC
>TRBV19|TRBJ1-4|.|.
CASSTPGVGEKLFF
TGTGCCAGTAGTACTCCAGGGGTAGGTGAAAAACTGTTTTTT
>TRBV7-8|TRBJ1-6|.|.
CASSPNPGVSSPLHF
TGTGCCAGCAGCCCAAACCCAGGGGTTAGTTCACCCCTCCACTTT
>TRBV7-2|TRBJ2-3|.|.
CASSLAPPGSGADTQYF
TGTGCCAGCAGCTTAGCCCCACCCGGGTCAGGGGCAGATACGCAGTATTTT